Shown below are 18 T cell receptor beta chains from a single sample sequenced in a study of blood T cell repertoires in COVID-19. Only in-frame clones appear in the TCRdb table, and some are missing; sequencing was by immunoSEQ multiplex PCR. The table lists 390,000 or so clones, around nine tenths of them singletons, with about 10% in the top ten. Sequencing was performed on PBMCs or T cells enriched from blood (not recorded which). The receptors were gathered from a woman between 50 and 59 years old who had recovered from COVID-19.

The chain links TRBV7-2 to TRBJ2-2, with a weak D call TRBD1 (6 bases). Germline V CDR1 and CDR2: SGHTA, FQGNSA. The CDR3 extends over 13 amino acids. V lost 6 bases, J lost 6 bases, and 11 bases lay in between. The CDR3 sequence is CASRGAGAGELFF. The CDR3 DNA follows: TGTGCCAGCAGAGGCGCAGGGGCCGGGGAGCTGTTTTTT.

The chain employs TRBV13 and TRBJ1-3, with a weak D call TRBD1 (6 bases). The germline CDR1 and CDR2 sequences are PRHDT and FYEKMQ (reference sequence). This CDR3 region has 15 residues. Trimming pared 3 bases from V and 4 bases from J, leaving 13 bases between. The CDR3 bases are TGTGCCAGCAGCTTCTCGACAGGCCCCGGAAACACCATATATTTT. Translated: CASSFSTGPGNTIYF. Looking up the rest from reference TRBV13 and TRBJ1-3 gives the full variable domain: AAGVIQSPRHLIKEKRETATLKCYPIPRHDTVYWYQQGPGQDPQFLISFYEKMQSDKGSIPDRFSAQQFSDYHSELNMSSLELGDSALYFCASSFSTGPGNTIYFGEGSWLTVV.

V and J are TRBV6-1 and TRBJ1-5; no clear D. V lost 5 bases, J lost 6 bases, and 14 bases lay in between. This CDR3 region has 14 residues. Germline-derived CDR1 and CDR2 are MNHNS and SASEGT. The CDR3 spells CASSSGGLGQPQHF. The CDR3 nucleotides are TGTGCCAGCAGTTCAGGCGGACTAGGTCAGCCCCAGCATTTT.

The CDR3 loop reads CASSRGQGGAGYTF. The CDR3 DNA reads TGTGCCAGCAGCAGGGGACAGGGGGGCGCTGGCTACACCTTC. V is TRBV5-6 and J is TRBJ1-2, with 11 bases that match TRBD1. J gave up 7 bases and V 4 bases, and 6 bases lay outside the gene matches. Germline lookup yields CDR1 SGHDT and CDR2 YYEEEE. This CDR3 region has 14 residues. Combining the CDR3 with reference TRBV5-6 and TRBJ1-2 gives the whole variable domain DAGVTQSPTHLIKTRGQQVTLRCSPKSGHDTVSWYQQALGQGPQFIFQYYEEEERQRGNFPDRFSGHQFPNYSSELNVNALLLGDSALYLCASSRGQGGAGYTFGSGTRLTVV.

The V and J genes are TRBV5-8 and TRBJ2-7; D call uncertain. V was pared by 5 bases and J by 2 bases, with 11 bases between. CDR1 and CDR2 (germline): SGHTS, YDEGEE. The CDR3 sequence is 13 residues long. CDR3 amino acids: CASSLSFPYEQYF. The CDR3 nucleotides are TGTGCCAGCAGTCTTAGCTTCCCCTACGAGCAGTACTTC.

This clone has a handful of counts. This chain joins TRBV30 and TRBJ1-6, with 7 bases lining up with TRBD1. Trimming at V came to 8 bases and at J to 10 bases, leaving 11 bases not matched to a gene. Per germline, CDR1 GTSNPN and CDR2 SVGIG (reference sequence). The CDR3 is 13 residues long. The CDR3 DNA is TGTGCCCATAACAGGGGATCGAGGTCACCCCTCCACTTT. Amino acids: CAHNRGSRSPLHF.

This clone was found once. The chain employs TRBV18 and TRBJ2-6; the D is unclear. Germline V lookup: CDR1 KGHSH, CDR2 LQKENI. Trimming left V 0 bases short and J 4 bases short, with 7 bases between. This CDR3 is built from 15 residues. CDR3 sequence reads: CASSPPVSGANVLTF. As DNA, the CDR3 is TGTGCCAGCTCACCACCCGTCTCCGGGGCCAACGTCCTGACTTTC.

CDR3 residues: CASSMGQGVEFF. CDR3 nucleotides: TGTGCCAGCAGCATGGGACAGGGGGTGGAGTTCTTC. The chain carries TRBV14 and TRBJ2-1, with 11 bases fitting TRBD1. Unmatched junction bases numbered 5, after V lost 5 bases and J lost 14 bases. Germline V gene data show CDR1 as SGHDN and CDR2 as FVKESK. This CDR3 is built from 12 residues.

This clone has only one observation. The chain is built from TRBV18 and TRBJ1-1; no clear D gene. Germline lookup yields CDR1 KGHSH and CDR2 LQKENI. Trimming pared 2 bases from V and 3 bases from J, leaving 7 bases between. The CDR3 covers 13 residues. CDR3 DNA: TGTGCCAGCTCACCAGGGGAGGACACTGAAGCTTTCTTT. This codes for CASSPGEDTEAFF.

This chain links TRBV7-2 with TRBJ1-3; D is unclear. The CDR3 is made up of 18 amino acids. The germline V gene has CDR1 SGHTA and CDR2 FQGNSA. Trimming stripped 5 bases from V and 0 bases from J, with 20 bases between. CDR3 DNA sequence: TGTGCCAGCAGCGTATACCCCCAAGTTAGCCGCTCTGGAAACACCATATATTTT. Translating it yields CASSVYPQVSRSGNTIYF.

The rearrangement links TRBV19 to TRBJ2-1; perhaps TRBD1 as D (6 bases). Germline lookup yields CDR1 LNHDA and CDR2 SQIVND (reference sequence). CDR3 length equals 16 residues. Trimming stripped 7 bases from V and 0 bases from J, with 16 bases between. DNA for the CDR3: TGTGCCAGTAACCTCAGGGGATTGAGCTCCTACAATGAGCAGTTCTTC. Translation: CASNLRGLSSYNEQFF.

The chain joins TRBV2 to TRBJ1-2; weak D call: TRBD1 (5 bases). V gave up 6 bases and J gave up 2 bases, with 10 bases separating them. The CDR3 contains 13 residues. The germline V gene encodes CDR1 SNHLY and CDR2 FYNNEI. The CDR3 protein is CASSGDSNYGYTF. CDR3 sequence (DNA): TGTGCCAGCAGCGGTGACAGCAACTATGGCTACACCTTC.

This clone came up once. This rearrangement joins TRBV5-5 to TRBJ1-3, with 8 bases lining up with TRBD1. The germline V gene has CDR1 SGHKS and CDR2 YYEKEE (reference sequence). V was clipped by 4 bases and J by 4 bases; unmatched bases: 10. CDR3 size: 16 residues. The CDR3 DNA follows: TGTGCCAGCAGCGATACCCAGGGGGCGCGAGGAAACACCATATATTTT. The encoded protein is CASSDTQGARGNTIYF. The variable domain in full, completed from reference TRBV5-5 and TRBJ1-3, reads DAGVTQSPTHLIKTRGQQVTLRCSPISGHKSVSWYQQVLGQGPQFIFQYYEKEERGRGNFPDRFSARQFPNYSSELNVNALLLGDSALYLCASSDTQGARGNTIYFGEGSWLTVV.

This clone was found once. The rearrangement links TRBV7-2 to TRBJ2-7, with D tentatively TRBD2 (5 bases). The V end lost 4 bases, the J end lost 2 bases, and 12 bases lay between the germline ends. Germline V gene lookup returns CDR1 SGHTA and CDR2 FQGNSA. This CDR3 has 14 residues. The CDR3 DNA follows: TGTGCCAGCAGCTCGCATTTCGGGGCCTACGAGCAGTACTTC. Amino acids: CASSSHFGAYEQYF.

The chain uses TRBV2 and TRBJ2-1; 7 nucleotides match TRBD1. The germline V gene has CDR1 SNHLY and CDR2 FYNNEI. The V gene end was trimmed by 3 bases and the J gene end by 4 bases; junction bases not matched to a gene: 6. The CDR3 runs 15 residues. CDR3 DNA: TGTGCCAGCAGTGATGTACAGGGGATATACAATGAGCAGTTCTTC. It encodes CASSDVQGIYNEQFF. Complete variable domain (other parts from reference TRBV2 and TRBJ2-1): EPEVTQTPSHQVTQMGQEVILRCVPISNHLYFYWYRQILGQKVEFLVSFYNNEISEKSEIFDDQFSVERPDGSNFTLKIRSTKLEDSAMYFCASSDVQGIYNEQFFGPGTRLTVL.

This clone has only a few counts. The chain employs TRBV28 and TRBJ1-3; TRBD1 agrees at 12 bases. The trim removed 5 bases at V and 1 base at J, leaving 3 bases unmatched. CDR3 length: 16 residues. Germline CDR1 MDHEN, CDR2 SYDVKM. CDR3 bases: TGTGCCAGCAGTCGGGACAGGGGGCATTCTGGAAACACCATATATTTT. It codes for CASSRDRGHSGNTIYF.

The V call is TRBV27, the J call TRBJ1-5, with D possibly TRBD1 on 5 matching bases. This CDR3 is built from 18 residues. V shed 6 bases and J shed 0 bases, with 21 bases lying between them. CDR1 is MNHEY and CDR2 is SMNVEV in the germline V gene (reference sequence). The CDR3, as DNA: TGTGCCAGCAGCCCCTCCGTGCAGGGTCGATATAGCAATCAGCCCCAGCATTTT. Translation gives CASSPSVQGRYSNQPQHF.

V gene TRBV6-2 or TRBV6-3 combines with J gene TRBJ2-7; 8 nucleotides agree with TRBD2. This CDR3 comprises 16 residues. V shed 5 bases, J shed 2 bases, and the junction held 11 bases outside the gene matches. The germline V gene has CDR1 MNHEY and CDR2 SVGEGT. CDR3: CASSTGPAGGAYEQYF. DNA of the CDR3: TGTGCCAGCAGTACCGGACCGGCCGGGGGGGCCTACGAGCAGTACTTC.